A single sample is the source of the 20 T cell receptor beta chains below, sequenced in a study of T cells in women clearing cervical HPV infection. Using immunoSEQ multiplex PCR, the repertoire was profiled, and TCRdb retains in-frame clones only, with some absent. The specimen's table records around 19,000 clones. The specimen sequenced was blood buffy coat. These receptor sequences come from a woman between 18 and 70 years old with a cervical HPV16 infection that either progressed to CIN3+ or cleared (not recorded which).

Points on this clone: Read data end 3 residues before the CDR3 end; the end is taken from the germline J gene. The chain carries TRBV6-1 and TRBJ2-5; 14 bases are a match to TRBD2. This CDR3 region has 15 residues. V lost 4 bases, J lost 4 bases, and 2 bases stayed unmatched. The germline CDR1 and CDR2 sequences are MNHNS and SASEGT. The CDR3 spells CASSGLAGGPETQYF. The DNA read from the CDR3 is TGTGCCAGCAGTGGACTAGCGGGGGGGCCAGAGACC.

CDR3 bases read: TGTGCCAGCAGCTTAGGGAGGGGGCAGTCTAACTATGGT. It translates to CASSLGRGQSNYG. The whole CDR3 region reads CASSLGRGQSNYGQYF. The chain combines TRBV7-8 with TRBJ2-4, with D possibly TRBD1 on 7 matching bases. The read gets to within 3 residues of the CDR3 end, and the germline J gene fills in the rest. Germline V gives CDR1 SGHVS, CDR2 FQNEAQ. CDR3 size: 16 residues.

Regarding this clone: The read terminates 3 residues before the CDR3 end, so the remaining end is supplied by the germline J gene. V is TRBV19 and J is TRBJ2-3, with D possibly TRBD2 on 5 matching bases. The CDR3 has 16 residues. Looked up from germline, CDR1 is LNHDA and CDR2 is SQIVND (reference sequence). The CDR3 DNA, read in part, is TGTGCCAGTAGTGCAATATGGGAGCGGAGCAATCAGCCG. This gives the protein CASSAIWERSNQP. The whole CDR3 is CASSAIWERSNQPQYF.

Here the CDR3 reads CASSLWTGSDSNQPQHF. The CDR3 DNA, read in part, is TGTGCCAGTAGTTTATGGACAGGGTCGGATAGCAATCAGCCC. The chain recombines TRBV19 with TRBJ1-5; TRBD1 aligns across 8 bases. The sequence runs out 3 residues before the end of the CDR3; the remainder is reconstructed from the germline J gene. The CDR3 covers 17 residues. Germline V gene sequence: CDR1 LNHDA, CDR2 SQIVND (reference sequence). V lost 5 bases, J lost 0 bases, and 9 bases stayed unmatched. Combining the CDR3 with reference TRBV19 and TRBJ1-5 gives the whole variable domain DGGITQSPKYLFRKEGQNVTLSCEQNLNHDAMYWYRQDPGQGLRLIYYSQIVNDFQKGDIAEGYSVSREKKESFPLTVTSAQKNPTAFYLCASSLWTGSDSNQPQHFGDGTRLSIL.

Regarding this clone: Read data end 3 residues before the CDR3 end; the end is taken from the germline J gene. The genes are TRBV7-9 and TRBJ2-1, with D perhaps matching TRBD1 (6 bases). Looked up from germline, CDR1 is SEHNR and CDR2 is FQNEAQ (reference sequence). This CDR3 is built from 13 residues. Trimming removed 2 bases from V and 6 bases from J, with 8 bases in between. CDR3 region: CASSLTDSNEQFF. The CDR3 DNA, read in part, is TGTGCCAGCAGCTTAACGGACAGCAATGAG. Looking up the rest from reference TRBV7-9 and TRBJ2-1 gives the full variable domain: DTGVSQNPRHKITKRGQNVTFRCDPISEHNRLYWYRQTLGQGPEFLTYFQNEAQLEKSRLLSDRFSAERPKGSFSTLEIQRTEQGDSAMYLCASSLTDSNEQFFGPGTRLTVL.

Worth noting for this clone: The read falls 3 residues short of the CDR3 end, and the missing part is taken from the germline J gene. V usage is TRBV28 and J usage is TRBJ2-1; 7 bases agree with TRBD2. Germline loops: CDR1 MDHEN, CDR2 SYDVKM. The length of the CDR3 is 16 residues. V trimming: 6 bases; J trimming: 6 bases; junction bases outside the gene matches: 14. The CDR3 protein is CASSHLGGGPSNEQFF. The covered CDR3 bases are TGTGCCAGCAGCCATTTAGGCGGGGGACCTTCCAATGAG.

About this clone: The read comes to an end 3 residues before the CDR3 does, leaving the germline J gene to fill in the end. The genes are TRBV30 and TRBJ1-4, with a weak D call TRBD1 (5 bases). The CDR3 is 15 residues long. CDR1 and CDR2 from the germline V gene are GTSNPN and SVGIG (reference sequence). The sequenced part of the CDR3 DNA is TGTGCCTGGAGCCGGGACTTCCCCTATAATTCACCA. Its translation: CAWSRDFPYNSP. The complete CDR3 reads CAWSRDFPYNSPLFF.

Comment on this clone: The read ends 3 residues shy of where the CDR3 ends; the end is completed using the germline J gene. This chain uses TRBV29-1 with TRBJ1-1; 8 nucleotides align to TRBD1. Germline CDR1 SQVTM, CDR2 ANQGSEA. CDR3 length equals 12 residues. V shed 5 bases, J shed 5 bases, and the junction held 4 bases outside the gene matches. The covered CDR3 bases are TGCAGCGTTACAGGGGGAGGAACTGAA. Amino acids: CSVTGGGTE. The whole CDR3 reads CSVTGGGTEAFF.

Note on this clone: Read coverage stops 3 residues before the CDR3 terminus; the germline J gene supplies the remainder. The gene calls are TRBV30 and TRBJ2-3; D gene uncertain. The ends were cut back, 6 bases at V and 3 bases at J, with 13 bases in the middle. This CDR3 has 13 amino acids. CDR1 and CDR2 from the germline V gene are GTSNPN and SVGIG (reference sequence). The part of the CDR3 DNA that was read is TGTGCCTGCCACGGGTACCGAACAGATACG. Encoded protein: CACHGYRTDT. The whole CDR3 is CACHGYRTDTQYF.

A note on this clone: The CDR3 extends 3 residues past the end of the read, so its final part is completed from the germline J gene. The same CDR3 arises from other DNA sequences in this sample as well. The chain employs TRBV30 and TRBJ1-3; 8 positions match TRBD1. From germline, CDR1 is GTSNPN and CDR2 SVGIG (reference sequence). Trimming removed 1 base from V and 2 bases from J; junction bases left unmatched: 10. This CDR3 has 17 residues. The DNA read from the CDR3 is TGTGCCTGGAGTGCTAGCAGGGGGCCACGGACTGGAAACACC. This sequence encodes CAWSASRGPRTGNT. The whole CDR3 protein reads CAWSASRGPRTGNTIYF.

For this clone: The CDR3 is cut off 3 residues early in the read; its end comes from the germline J gene. V is TRBV12-3 or TRBV12-4 and J is TRBJ1-5; D uncertain. The CDR3 spans 14 residues. The V and J ends lost 7 bases and 7 bases respectively, with 17 bases between them. CDR3 DNA, as far as it was read: TGTGCCAGCACTATATACGGGGATAGGCAGCCC. Encoded protein: CASTIYGDRQP. The full CDR3 protein is CASTIYGDRQPQHF.

By frequency, this clone is medium-sized (0.01 to 0.1%). The read finishes 3 residues shy of the CDR3 end, and the germline J gene is used to complete it. J is TRBJ2-4 and V is TRBV2, with 12 positions matching TRBD2. The CDR3 contains 19 residues. Per germline, CDR1 SNHLY and CDR2 FYNNEI. J gave up 0 bases and V 5 bases, and 11 bases lay outside the gene matches. The CDR3 region is CASSSRTSGARLAKNIQYF. The covered CDR3 bases are TGTGCCAGCAGTTCACGGACTAGCGGGGCGCGTCTAGCCAAAAACATT.

Comment on this clone: Read data end 3 residues before the CDR3 end; the end is taken from the germline J gene. This rearrangement joins TRBV18 to TRBJ1-2; a possible D gene is TRBD1 (6 bases). Germline CDR1 reads KGHSH; CDR2 reads LQKENI. The CDR3 is 15 amino acids. The CDR3 DNA, read in part, is TGTGCCAGCTCACCCACGTTGGGGGCTTACAATGAC. It is translated as CASSPTLGAYND. Given in full, the CDR3 is CASSPTLGAYNDYTF.

Comments on this clone: The read ends 3 residues early relative to the CDR3; the germline J gene fills the gap. V usage is TRBV20-1 and J usage is TRBJ2-1; D is uncertain. Germline lookup yields CDR1 DFQATT and CDR2 SNEGSKA (reference sequence). Trimming removed 3 bases at V and 5 bases at J, with 11 bases between. The CDR3 totals 13 residues. The sequenced CDR3 bases are TGCAGTGCTAGGCCTACTTCTAACAATGAG. This encodes CSARPTSNNE. The CDR3 in its entirety is CSARPTSNNEQFF.

CDR3 DNA, as far as it was read: TGTGCCAGTAGGAGTAGGGGGCCCTTTGAGCCC. This codes for CASRSRGPFEP. The complete CDR3 sequence is CASRSRGPFEPQHF. The chain uses TRBV19 and TRBJ1-5; 7 nucleotides line up with TRBD1. The DNA ends 3 residues before the CDR3 does, and the rest of the CDR3 is filled in from the germline J gene. The CDR3 is made up of 14 amino acids. V lost 6 bases, J lost 8 bases, and 10 bases stayed unmatched. CDR1 is LNHDA and CDR2 is SQIVND in the germline V gene (reference sequence).

With respect to this clone: The CDR3 extends 3 residues past the end of the read, so its final part is completed from the germline J gene. V usage is TRBV18 and J usage is TRBJ1-6; possibly TRBD1 for D (6 bases). Germline V gene lookup returns CDR1 KGHSH and CDR2 LQKENI. The CDR3 has 18 amino acids. Deletions cut 5 bases from V and 0 bases from J, with 17 bases between. CDR3 protein: CASSGDFTGSSYNSPLHF. CDR3 bases read: TGTGCCAGCTCAGGCGATTTTACAGGGAGCTCCTATAATTCACCC.

Comment on this clone: The read gets to within 3 residues of the CDR3 end, and the germline J gene fills in the rest. The V and J genes are TRBV7-9 and TRBJ1-6; D ambiguous. Deletions cut 1 base from V and 11 bases from J, with 9 bases between. The V gene's germline CDR1 is SEHNR and CDR2 FQNEAQ (reference sequence). There are 13 residues in the CDR3. This chain's CDR3 is CASSLESGAPLHF. The sequenced part of the CDR3 DNA is TGTGCCAGCAGCTTAGAATCCGGGGCACCC. Supplemented by reference TRBV7-9 and TRBJ1-6, the full variable domain reads DTGVSQNPRHKITKRGQNVTFRCDPISEHNRLYWYRQTLGQGPEFLTYFQNEAQLEKSRLLSDRFSAERPKGSFSTLEIQRTEQGDSAMYLCASSLESGAPLHFGNGTRLTVT.

Comment on this clone: Coverage ceases 3 residues before the CDR3 finishes, and the germline J gene fills in the end. Within the sample, other DNA sequences also encode this same CDR3. The V and J genes are TRBV7-2 and TRBJ1-3; perhaps TRBD1 as D (5 bases). Germline V lookup: CDR1 SGHTA, CDR2 FQGNSA. Trimming left V 1 base short and J 0 bases short, with 7 bases between. CDR3 length: 15 residues. The covered CDR3 bases are TGTGCCAGCAGCTTAGGCGGGGGCTCTGGAAACACC. Translation: CASSLGGGSGNT. The whole CDR3 protein is CASSLGGGSGNTIYF.

On this clone itself: The CDR3 end is not reached by the read, which stops 3 residues before it; the germline J gene fills it in. This chain links TRBV19 with TRBJ1-5; D call uncertain. This CDR3 contains 14 residues. V lost 3 bases and J lost 4, with 10 bases in between. Germline lookup yields CDR1 LNHDA and CDR2 SQIVND (reference sequence). The CDR3 here is CASSMGRANQPQHF. The CDR3 bases that were read are TGTGCCAGTAGTATGGGTAGGGCTAATCAGCCC. The complete variable domain, with remaining parts taken from reference TRBV19 and TRBJ1-5, reads DGGITQSPKYLFRKEGQNVTLSCEQNLNHDAMYWYRQDPGQGLRLIYYSQIVNDFQKGDIAEGYSVSREKKESFPLTVTSAQKNPTAFYLCASSMGRANQPQHFGDGTRLSIL.

This clone is medium-sized by frequency. Read sequence stops 3 residues before the CDR3 end, and the germline J gene provides the missing end. The chain joins TRBV2 to TRBJ2-2, with 8 bases fitting TRBD1. V shed 4 bases and J 4 bases; nucleotides not matched to a gene: 2. The CDR3 is 14 amino acids. Germline assignment: CDR1 SNHLY and CDR2 FYNNEI. The CDR3 spells CASSGDRTTGELFF. The sequenced CDR3 bases are TGTGCCAGCAGTGGGGACAGGACCACCGGGGAG.